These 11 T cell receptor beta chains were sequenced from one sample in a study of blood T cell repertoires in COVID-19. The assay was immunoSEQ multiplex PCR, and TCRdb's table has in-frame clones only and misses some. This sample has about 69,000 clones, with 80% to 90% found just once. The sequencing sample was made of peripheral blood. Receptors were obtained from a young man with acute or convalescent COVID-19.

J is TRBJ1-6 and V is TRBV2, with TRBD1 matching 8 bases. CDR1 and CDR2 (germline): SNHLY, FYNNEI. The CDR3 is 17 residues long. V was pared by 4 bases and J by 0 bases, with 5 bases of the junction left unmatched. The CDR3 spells CASSGDRRSSYNSPLHF. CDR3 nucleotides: TGTGCCAGCAGTGGGGACAGGAGGAGCTCCTATAATTCACCCCTCCACTTT.

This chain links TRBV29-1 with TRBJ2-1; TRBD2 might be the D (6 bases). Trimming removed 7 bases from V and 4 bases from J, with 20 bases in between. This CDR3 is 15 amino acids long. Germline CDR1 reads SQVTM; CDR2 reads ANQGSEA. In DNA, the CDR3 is TGCAGCGCCGGGGGTGGGTCTCGGGATTACAATGAGCAGTTCTTC. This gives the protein CSAGGGSRDYNEQFF.

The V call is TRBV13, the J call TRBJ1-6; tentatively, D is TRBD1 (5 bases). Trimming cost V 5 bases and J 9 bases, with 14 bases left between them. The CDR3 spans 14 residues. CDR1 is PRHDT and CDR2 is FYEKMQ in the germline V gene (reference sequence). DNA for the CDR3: TGTGCCAGCAGCCCAGGGAGGGAGGCTTCACCCCTCCACTTT. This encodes CASSPGREASPLHF.

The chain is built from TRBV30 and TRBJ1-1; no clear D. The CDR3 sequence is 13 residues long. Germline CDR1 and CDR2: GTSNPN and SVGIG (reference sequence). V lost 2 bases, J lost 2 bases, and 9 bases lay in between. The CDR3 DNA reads TGTGCCTGGAGTACCGGTTTAAACACTGAAGCTTTCTTT. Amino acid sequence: CAWSTGLNTEAFF.

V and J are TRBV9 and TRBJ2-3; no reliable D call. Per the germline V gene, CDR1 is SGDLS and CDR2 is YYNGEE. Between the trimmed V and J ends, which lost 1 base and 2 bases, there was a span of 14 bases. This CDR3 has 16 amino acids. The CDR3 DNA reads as TGTGCCAGCAGCGTATCCCTAGGTGGCCTCACAGATACGCAGTATTTT. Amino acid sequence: CASSVSLGGLTDTQYF.

The CDR3 is CASTQNGGDEQYF. The CDR3 DNA reads as TGTGCCAGCACCCAAAATGGGGGGGACGAGCAGTACTTC. The chain links TRBV12-3 or TRBV12-4 to TRBJ2-7, with TRBD2 identical over 7 bases. This CDR3 region has 13 residues. The trim removed 7 bases at V and 5 bases at J, leaving 8 bases unmatched.

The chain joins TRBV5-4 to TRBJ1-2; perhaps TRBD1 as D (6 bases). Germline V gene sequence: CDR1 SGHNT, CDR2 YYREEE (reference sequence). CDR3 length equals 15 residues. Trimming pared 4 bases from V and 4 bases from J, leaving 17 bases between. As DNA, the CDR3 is TGTGCCAGCAGCCTCATTGGGGGGGGCGTCTATGGCTACACCTTC. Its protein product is CASSLIGGGVYGYTF.

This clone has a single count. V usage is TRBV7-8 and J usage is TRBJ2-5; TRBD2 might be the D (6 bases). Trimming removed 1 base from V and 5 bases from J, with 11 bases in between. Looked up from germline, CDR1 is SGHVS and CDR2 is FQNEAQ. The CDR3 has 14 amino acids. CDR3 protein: CASSLVGGEETQYF. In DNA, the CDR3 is TGTGCCAGCAGCTTAGTCGGGGGAGAGGAGACCCAGTACTTC.

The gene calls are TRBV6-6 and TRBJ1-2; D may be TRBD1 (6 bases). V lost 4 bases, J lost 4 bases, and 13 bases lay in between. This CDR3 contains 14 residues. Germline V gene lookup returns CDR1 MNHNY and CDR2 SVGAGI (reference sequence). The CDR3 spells CASSLTGSGYGYTF. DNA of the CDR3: TGTGCCAGCAGTTTAACAGGGTCTGGCTATGGCTACACCTTC.

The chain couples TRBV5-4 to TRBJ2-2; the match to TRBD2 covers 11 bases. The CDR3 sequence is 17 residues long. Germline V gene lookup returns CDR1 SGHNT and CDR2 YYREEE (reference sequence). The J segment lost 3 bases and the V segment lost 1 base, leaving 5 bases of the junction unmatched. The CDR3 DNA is TGTGCCAGCAGCTTGTTTAGCGGGGGGGCTTACACCGGGGAGCTGTTTTTT. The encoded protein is CASSLFSGGAYTGELFF.

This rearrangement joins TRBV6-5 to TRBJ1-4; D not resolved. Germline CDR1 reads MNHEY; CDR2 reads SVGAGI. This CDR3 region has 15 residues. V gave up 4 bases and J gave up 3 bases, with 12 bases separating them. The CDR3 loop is CASSSLPVSNEKLFF. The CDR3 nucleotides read TGTGCCAGCAGTTCCCTACCCGTTTCTAATGAAAAACTGTTTTTT.